This T cell receptor (beta chain) was sequenced in a study of blood T cell repertoires in COVID-19. About the research overall: The United States, Italy and Spain provided the acute and convalescent COVID-19 samples. In each case, the material was cDNA or gDNA derived from T cells, B-cell-depleted T cells, or PBMCs.

Assay: immunoSEQ multiplex PCR; the TCRdb copy retains only in-frame clones and omits some. The table has 180,000 or so clones, over 80% seen once. This clone was picked up a small number of times. It was during active infection that Seattle patients were enrolled and then longitudinally followed. The CDR3 runs to 16 residues. Trimming took 0 bases from V and 6 from J; bases not matched to a gene: 11. CDR1 is MGHRA, CDR2 YSYEKL, per germline. Material for sequencing was peripheral blood. The receptor was derived from a woman aged 40 to 55 with COVID-19, enrolled during active disease. The chain joins TRBV4-1 to TRBJ2-7; TRBD2 agrees at 7 bases. The CDR3 nucleotides read TGCGCCAGCAGCCAAGATCTAGCGGAGGCCGCTATCGAGCAGTACTTC. It translates to CASSQDLAEAAIEQYF.